This paragraph reports one T cell receptor beta chain. Its cognate antigen is unknown. Focal radiation with ipilimumab CTLA-4 blockade was given to patients with chemo-refractory metastatic non-small-cell lung cancer. The data stem from a study of radiotherapy plus CTLA-4 blockade in lung cancer. Study-level findings and limits: Blood TCR clones of tumor origin expanded after radiotherapy plus ipilimumab. With interferon-beta, early dynamics of blood T cell clones were reported to best predict response.

Here immunoSEQ multiplex PCR was the method, and the copy in TCRdb shows in-frame clones only, minus some. The table records around 45,000 clones, 70% to 90% of them present only once. Trimming stripped 1 base from V and 0 bases from J, with 10 bases between. Germline V gives CDR1 LNHDA, CDR2 SQIVND (reference sequence). The CDR3 is 16 amino acids. This TCR was sampled from a human donor with non-small cell lung cancer whose response to radiotherapy plus ipilimumab could not be evaluated. V usage is TRBV19 and J usage is TRBJ1-5; tentative D call: TRBD1 (6 bases). The material sequenced was peripheral blood, taken from a patient treated with radiotherapy plus ipilimumab. In DNA, the CDR3 is TGTGCCAGTAGTATAGTTAGGACAGATAGCAATCAGCCCCAGCATTTT. It yields the protein CASSIVRTDSNQPQHF. The whole variable domain, remainder taken from reference TRBV19 and TRBJ1-5, is DGGITQSPKYLFRKEGQNVTLSCEQNLNHDAMYWYRQDPGQGLRLIYYSQIVNDFQKGDIAEGYSVSREKKESFPLTVTSAQKNPTAFYLCASSIVRTDSNQPQHFGDGTRLSIL.